This T cell receptor (beta chain) derives from a study of blood T cell repertoires in COVID-19. TCRdb's copy holds only in-frame clones and misses some; the assay was immunoSEQ multiplex PCR. The table records 140,000 or so clones, roughly 80% of them present only once. Only one count was recorded for this clone. CDR3 size: 13 residues. Germline CDR1 LNHDA, CDR2 SQIVND (reference sequence). V was pared by 9 bases and J by 0 bases, with 12 bases between. Recovered participants had two consecutive negative NP/OP PCR tests, healthcare professional clearance, or symptom resolution. The chain employs TRBV19 and TRBJ2-7; D may be TRBD1 (6 bases). Sample: PBMCs or T cells enriched from blood (not recorded which). This clonotype originated in a man aged 45 to 65 who had recovered from COVID-19. The CDR3, as DNA: TGTGCCAGACAACGACAGGCCTCCTACGAGCAGTACTTC. As protein: CARQRQASYEQYF. The whole variable domain, filled in from reference TRBV19 and TRBJ2-7, reads DGGITQSPKYLFRKEGQNVTLSCEQNLNHDAMYWYRQDPGQGLRLIYYSQIVNDFQKGDIAEGYSVSREKKESFPLTVTSAQKNPTAFYLCARQRQASYEQYFGPGTRLTVT.